This entry lists 17 T cell receptor beta chains sequenced from one sample in a study of radiotherapy plus CTLA-4 blockade in lung cancer. Method: immunoSEQ multiplex PCR; TCRdb's copy keeps in-frame clones and lacks some. The sample holds some 41,000 clones, less than 75% seen once. This specimen consisted of peripheral blood, obtained from a patient treated with radiotherapy plus ipilimumab. These receptors were taken from a human donor with non-small cell lung cancer who had a partial response to radiotherapy plus ipilimumab.

This clone was picked up one time. The identical CDR3 is also encoded by other nucleotide sequences in the sample. The V gene is TRBV29-1, the J gene TRBJ2-1, with 7 bases identical to TRBD2. Germline CDR1 and CDR2: SQVTM and ANQGSEA. Trimming at V came to 3 bases and at J to 0 bases, leaving 8 bases not matched to a gene. This CDR3 is built from 16 residues. CDR3 DNA: TGCAGCGTTGAGGGTCTAGCGGATAGCTCCTACAATGAGCAGTTCTTC. It is translated as CSVEGLADSSYNEQFF.

This chain connects TRBV5-1 to TRBJ2-1; D is perhaps TRBD2 (6 bases). The germline V gene encodes CDR1 SGHRS and CDR2 YFSETQ. The CDR3 has 17 residues. Trimming cost V 0 bases and J 4 bases, with 17 bases left between them. CDR3 protein: CASSLVGSGALYNEQFF. Written as DNA, the CDR3 is TGCGCCAGCAGCTTGGTTGGTAGCGGAGCCCTTTACAATGAGCAGTTCTTC.

The V call is TRBV2, the J call TRBJ2-7; the match to TRBD1 covers 8 bases. CDR1 and CDR2 (germline): SNHLY, FYNNEI. Germline trimming cut 2 bases from V and 4 bases from J; bases unmatched to any gene: 4. The CDR3 length is 14 residues. The CDR3 DNA is TGTGCCAGCAGTGAAAGACAGGGGAGGTACGAGCAGTACTTC. It yields the protein CASSERQGRYEQYF.

The chain combines TRBV20-1 with TRBJ2-3; D gene ambiguous. Germline V gene sequence: CDR1 DFQATT, CDR2 SNEGSKA (reference sequence). The V gene lost 1 base and the J gene lost 10 bases, with 9 bases spanning the gap. The CDR3 spans 11 residues. The CDR3: CSARVGGAQYF. The DNA for the CDR3 is TGCAGTGCTAGAGTGGGTGGAGCGCAGTATTTT.

For the CDR3, the DNA is TGTGCCAGCACCAAGGGGCCCATAGGCGAGCAGTTCTTC. As protein: CASTKGPIGEQFF. J is TRBJ2-1 and V is TRBV6-6; D may be TRBD1 (5 bases). V was cut by 7 bases and J by 10 bases, with 17 bases left in between. This CDR3 contains 13 residues. Germline CDR1 reads MNHNY; CDR2 reads SVGAGI (reference sequence).

The chain employs TRBV6-5 and TRBJ2-7; 7 bases match TRBD1. The CDR3 has 14 amino acids. V gave up 2 bases and J gave up 3 bases; unmatched junction bases: 4. CDR1 and CDR2 from the germline V gene are MNHEY and SVGAGI. The DNA for the CDR3 is TGTGCCAGCAGTTACACGGGACAGTTCTACGAGCAGTACTTC. Translation: CASSYTGQFYEQYF.

The chain employs TRBV4-1 and TRBJ2-5; 8 nucleotides match TRBD1. TRBJ2-7 matches the DNA end more closely, so the J call is doubtful. Germline lookup yields CDR1 MGHRA and CDR2 YSYEKL. This CDR3 spans 15 amino acids. The CDR3 here is CASSQSATGVGEQYF. The CDR3 DNA sequence: TGCGCCAGCAGCCAATCGGCGACAGGGGTGGGCGAGCAGTACTTC.

The chain combines TRBV7-9 with TRBJ1-2; D gene uncertain. V lost 3 bases, J lost 4 bases, and 15 bases lay in between. In germline, CDR1 is SEHNR, CDR2 FQNEAQ (reference sequence). CDR3 size: 15 residues. CDR3 amino acids: CASSFSTGEVYGYTF. DNA for the CDR3: TGTGCCAGCAGCTTTTCGACGGGAGAGGTCTATGGCTACACCTTC.

The CDR3 here is CASSPDPGGYEQYF. Written as DNA, the CDR3 is TGTGCCAGCTCACCAGACCCAGGGGGCTACGAGCAGTACTTC. V gene TRBV18 combines with J gene TRBJ2-5, with 7 bases identical to TRBD1. The J call could be wrong; TRBJ2-7 is a better fit for the DNA end. CDR3 length equals 14 residues. Germline V lookup: CDR1 KGHSH, CDR2 LQKENI.

The chain couples TRBV5-5 to TRBJ1-3; D gene unclear. The CDR3 sequence is 17 residues long. The germline V gene has CDR1 SGHKS and CDR2 YYEKEE (reference sequence). Trimming shortened V by 2 bases and J by 0 bases, and 15 bases separated the two germline ends. Written as DNA, the CDR3 is TGTGCCAGCAGCTTCTTTTCCGGCGGGGACTCTGGAAACACCATATATTTT. Protein sequence: CASSFFSGGDSGNTIYF. Full variable domain (rest looked up from reference TRBV5-5 and TRBJ1-3): DAGVTQSPTHLIKTRGQQVTLRCSPISGHKSVSWYQQVLGQGPQFIFQYYEKEERGRGNFPDRFSARQFPNYSSELNVNALLLGDSALYLCASSFFSGGDSGNTIYFGEGSWLTVV.

The chain links TRBV10-3 to TRBJ2-7, with no clear D. The CDR3 consists of 12 residues. Per the germline V gene, CDR1 is ENHRY and CDR2 is SYGVKD. CDR3 DNA: TGTGCTTCGGGTGTGACCCCCTACGAGCAGTACTTC. It specifies CASGVTPYEQYF.

This clone was seen a single time. This chain links TRBV7-2 with TRBJ1-2; D may be TRBD1 (5 bases). The germline V gene has CDR1 SGHTA and CDR2 FQGNSA. V gave up 1 base and J gave up 2 bases, with 11 bases separating them. CDR3 size: 15 residues. Written as DNA, the CDR3 is TGTGCCAGCAGCTTAGGGGGCACAAAAAACTATGGCTACACCTTC. Translated, it gives CASSLGGTKNYGYTF.

This clone was seen once. This chain's CDR3 is CASSLGQHYGYTF. The CDR3 nucleotides read TGTGCCAGCAGCTTGGGACAGCACTATGGCTACACCTTC. The rearrangement joins TRBV7-2 to TRBJ1-2; 7 bases map to TRBD1. CDR3 length equals 13 residues. V dropped 3 bases and J dropped 3; count of bases not matched to a gene: 1. In germline, CDR1 is SGHTA, CDR2 FQGNSA. The full variable domain, with the rest looked up from reference TRBV7-2 and TRBJ1-2, is GAGVSQSPSNKVTEKGKDVELRCDPISGHTALYWYRQSLGQGLEFLIYFQGNSAPDKSGLPSDRFSAERTGGSVSTLTIQRTQQEDSAVYLCASSLGQHYGYTFGSGTRLTVV.

A few counts support this clone. The rearrangement uses TRBV7-2 and TRBJ2-7; D is possibly TRBD2 (5 bases). Trimming shortened V by 1 base and J by 7 bases, and 11 bases separated the two germline ends. CDR1 and CDR2 (germline): SGHTA, FQGNSA. The CDR3 runs 13 residues. The CDR3 region is CASSLEISGEQYF. The DNA for the CDR3 is TGTGCCAGCAGCTTAGAGATTTCGGGAGAGCAGTACTTC.

The CDR3 loop reads CASSLFIHTEAFF. The CDR3 DNA reads TGTGCCAGCAGCCTCTTTATTCACACTGAAGCTTTCTTT. This sequence joins TRBV7-3 and TRBJ1-1; D gene uncertain. V was shortened by 5 bases and J by 3 bases, with 10 bases between the two germline ends. The CDR3 has 13 amino acids. The V gene's germline CDR1 is SGHTA and CDR2 FQGTGA.

This clone was seen only once. V and J are TRBV11-1 and TRBJ1-4, with a weak D call TRBD1 (5 bases). V dropped 2 bases and J dropped 8 bases, with 9 bases sitting between them. Germline lookup yields CDR1 SGHAT and CDR2 FQDESV (reference sequence). This CDR3 has 13 residues. In DNA, the CDR3 is TGTGCCAGCAGCTTACAGTCAGGGGAAAAACTGTTTTTT. This gives the protein CASSLQSGEKLFF.

The rearrangement uses TRBV30 and TRBJ1-1; 7 bases match TRBD1. The CDR3 runs to 15 residues. V lost 0 bases, J lost 2 bases, and 6 bases stayed unmatched. Germline CDR1 reads GTSNPN; CDR2 reads SVGIG (reference sequence). DNA of the CDR3: TGTGCCTGGAGTGTAAGGGGACAGTTAAACACTGAAGCTTTCTTT. Translated, it gives CAWSVRGQLNTEAFF.